These T cell receptor beta chains were read from a single sample in a study of shared clonotypes between healthy human individuals. Measured with immunoSEQ multiplex PCR; TCRdb has only the in-frame clones, and not every one. This sample has some 2.1 million clones, with less than 95% found just once. The material sequenced was naive CD8+ T cells sorted from blood. The source is a young man in good health. Each CDR3 is given with its conserved first and last residue. The D gene is left open where the match is weak. Clone size is shown for a subset of rows, as once, few, many or a class of expanded clone.

j_call	clone_size	d_call	v_call	cdr3_aa	cdr3_nt
TRBJ2-7	.	.	TRBV13	CASSYTPGIDEQYF	TGTGCCAGCAGCTACACCCCAGGGATCGACGAGCAGTACTTC
TRBJ2-3	.	.	TRBV9	CASSVTAESTDTQYF	TGTGCCAGCAGCGTCACAGCGGAGAGCACAGATACGCAGTATTTT
TRBJ2-7	.	.	TRBV7-8	CASSLGRTYEQYF	TGTGCCAGCAGCTTAGGGCGGACCTACGAGCAGTACTTC
TRBJ2-5	.	.	TRBV6-5	CASSFRIQETQYF	TGTGCCAGCAGTTTCCGGATCCAAGAGACCCAGTACTTC
TRBJ2-5	.	.	TRBV7-9	CASSFLEETQYF	TGTGCCAGCAGCTTCCTTGAAGAGACCCAGTACTTC
TRBJ2-5	.	.	TRBV11-2	CASSFGRDFEETQYF	TGTGCCAGCAGCTTCGGACGGGATTTCGAAGAGACCCAGTACTTC
TRBJ1-5	.	TRBD1	TRBV27	CASSPGQGAGQPQHF	TGTGCCAGCAGCCCTGGACAGGGGGCCGGGCAGCCCCAGCATTTT
TRBJ2-2	.	.	TRBV7-2	CASSPLSGELFF	TGTGCCAGCAGCCCCCTATCCGGGGAGCTGTTTTTT
TRBJ2-7	.	TRBD2	TRBV7-2	CARSPGLAEHYEQYF	TGTGCCCGCAGCCCCGGACTAGCGGAACACTACGAGCAGTACTTC
TRBJ2-3	.	TRBD1	TRBV27	CASSLFAGGWVADTQYF	TGTGCCAGCAGTTTATTCGCAGGGGGCTGGGTAGCAGATACGCAGTATTTT
TRBJ1-2	.	.	TRBV19	CATGTPQGNGYTF	TGTGCCACCGGGACACCCCAGGGAAATGGCTACACCTTC
TRBJ2-1	.	.	TRBV7-9	CASSLLAGYHEQFF	TGTGCCAGCAGCTTACTGGCCGGGTACCATGAGCAGTTCTTC
TRBJ1-4	.	.	TRBV27	CASSSSTNEKLFF	TGTGCCAGCAGTTCCTCAACTAATGAAAAACTGTTTTTT
TRBJ2-3	.	.	TRBV7-2	CASSPMAPDTQYF	TGTGCCAGCAGCCCCATGGCCCCAGATACGCAGTATTTT
TRBJ2-7	.	TRBD2	TRBV7-8	CASSLPREGEQYF	TGTGCCAGCAGCTTACCCAGGGAGGGCGAGCAGTACTTC
TRBJ2-1	.	TRBD1	TRBV7-6	CASSWPSGGTGGWDNEQFF	TGTGCCAGCAGCTGGCCTTCAGGGGGGACAGGGGGCTGGGACAATGAGCAGTTCTTC
TRBJ1-2	.	.	TRBV9	CASSVADYLSDGYTF	TGTGCCAGCAGCGTAGCCGACTACCTGTCCGACGGCTACACCTTC
TRBJ2-5	.	TRBD1	TRBV7-9	CASSLGTGGPETQYF	TGTGCCAGCAGCTTAGGGACAGGGGGTCCAGAGACCCAGTACTTC
TRBJ2-7	.	TRBD1	TRBV9	CASSVEGGPYEQYF	TGTGCCAGCAGCGTAGAAGGGGGCCCCTACGAGCAGTACTTC
TRBJ1-2	once	.	TRBV10-3	CAISAGTEGEANYGYTF	TGTGCCATCAGTGCAGGGACGGAGGGGGAGGCTAACTATGGCTACACCTTC
TRBJ2-1	.	TRBD2	TRBV4-3	CASSQELGTSRLNEQFF	TGCGCCAGCAGCCAAGAATTAGGGACTAGCAGGTTGAATGAGCAGTTCTTC
TRBJ2-3	.	.	TRBV6-5	CASRTSTDTQYF	TGTGCCAGCAGGACCTCAACGGATACGCAGTATTTT
TRBJ2-2	once	TRBD2	TRBV11-2	CASSLETSGSWYTGELFF	TGTGCCAGCAGCTTGGAGACTAGCGGGAGCTGGTACACCGGGGAGCTGTTTTTT
TRBJ2-7	.	TRBD2	TRBV27	CASSLLAGGSYEQYF	TGTGCCAGCAGTTTGCTAGCGGGAGGTTCCTACGAGCAGTACTTC
TRBJ1-6	.	.	TRBV27	CASSPQVFNSPLHF	TGTGCCAGCAGTCCGCAGGTGTTCAATTCACCCCTCCACTTT
TRBJ2-3	.	.	TRBV6-1	CASSEWWGDTQYF	TGTGCCAGCAGTGAATGGTGGGGAGATACGCAGTATTTT
TRBJ2-1	.	TRBD1	TRBV18	CASSDRDRPYDEQFF	TGTGCCAGCTCAGACCGGGACAGACCCTACGATGAGCAGTTCTTC
TRBJ2-3	.	.	TRBV5-1	CASSLAGTTRGDTQYF	TGCGCCAGCAGCCTGGCCGGAACTACCCGCGGAGATACGCAGTATTTT
TRBJ2-5	.	.	TRBV4-1	CASSPSSMSPDQETQYF	TGCGCCAGCAGCCCTAGCTCAATGAGTCCCGATCAAGAGACCCAGTACTTC
TRBJ1-3	.	.	TRBV19	CASSPEGGGNTIYF	TGTGCCAGTAGCCCTGAGGGGGGAGGAAACACCATATATTTT
TRBJ2-7	.	.	TRBV6-6	CAAGESYEQYF	TGTGCCGCAGGCGAATCTTACGAGCAGTACTTC
TRBJ1-6	.	.	TRBV6-1	CASSGDWSSYNSPLHF	TGTGCCAGCAGTGGGGACTGGAGCTCCTATAATTCACCCCTCCACTTT
TRBJ2-7	.	.	TRBV6-5	CASSYSLPPYEQYF	TGTGCCAGCAGTTACTCGCTCCCACCCTACGAGCAGTACTTC
TRBJ1-1	.	.	TRBV29-1	CSVEAQNTEAFF	TGCAGCGTTGAGGCACAGAACACTGAAGCTTTCTTT
TRBJ2-3	.	TRBD1	TRBV2	CASSEAGRGIDTQYF	TGTGCCAGCAGTGAAGCGGGCAGGGGGATAGATACGCAGTATTTT
TRBJ2-7	.	.	TRBV5-4	CASSFYGSPYEQYF	TGTGCCAGCAGCTTTTACGGGTCCCCCTACGAGCAGTACTTC